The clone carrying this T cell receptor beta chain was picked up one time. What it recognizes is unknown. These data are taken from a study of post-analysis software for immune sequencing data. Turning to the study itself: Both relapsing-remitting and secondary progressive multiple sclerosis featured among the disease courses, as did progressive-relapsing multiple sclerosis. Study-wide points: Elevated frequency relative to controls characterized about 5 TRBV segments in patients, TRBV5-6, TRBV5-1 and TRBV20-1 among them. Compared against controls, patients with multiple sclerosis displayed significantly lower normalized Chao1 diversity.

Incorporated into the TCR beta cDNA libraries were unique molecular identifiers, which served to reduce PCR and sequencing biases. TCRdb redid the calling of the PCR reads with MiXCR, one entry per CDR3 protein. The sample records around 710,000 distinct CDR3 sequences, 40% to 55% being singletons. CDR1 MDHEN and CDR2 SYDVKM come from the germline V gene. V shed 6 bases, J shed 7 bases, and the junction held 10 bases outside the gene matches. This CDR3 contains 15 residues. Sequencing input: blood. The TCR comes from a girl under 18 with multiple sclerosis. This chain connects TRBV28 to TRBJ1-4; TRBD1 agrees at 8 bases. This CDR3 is CASSRDRGVGEKLFF. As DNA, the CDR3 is TGTGCCAGCAGCCGCGACAGGGGTGTCGGTGAAAAACTGTTTTTT.